The source of this TCR beta chain is a study of PD-L1 blockade in urothelial cancer. For the study at large: Intravenous atezolizumab, 1,200 mg every 3 weeks, was begun by patients in the mid-2010s.

The CDR3 runs 14 residues. Trimming left V 5 bases short and J 5 bases short, with 14 bases between. Germline V gene data show CDR1 as SGHTS and CDR2 as YDEGEE. Sample time point: peripheral blood 6 weeks after treatment start. Profiled with immunoSEQ multiplex PCR; TCRdb holds only in-frame clones, not every one. The repertoire holds roughly 100,000 clones, around 78% seen once, with roughly 8% in the top ten. Only a few counts were recorded for this clone. The input for sequencing was PBMCs, taken around atezolizumab (anti-PD-L1) treatment. The rearrangement uses TRBV5-8 and TRBJ1-5; D gene ambiguous. The TCR sequence derives from a man between 65 and 85 years old with urothelial cancer. The CDR3 is CASSSEGGDQPQHF. CDR3 DNA sequence: TGTGCCAGCAGTTCGGAGGGCGGGGATCAGCCCCAGCATTTT.